These T cell receptor beta chains were read from a single sample in a study of blood T cell repertoires in COVID-19. The data were produced by immunoSEQ multiplex PCR, yet TCRdb's version contains in-frame clones alone and is incomplete. The sample carries under 65,000 clones, more than 80% recorded once. The sequencing input was peripheral blood. All receptors derive from a woman of 80 years or more with active COVID-19. CDR3s include the opening cysteine and the closing phenylalanine or tryptophan. Each record gives: J gene, V gene, CDR3 protein.

j_call: TRBJ2-1
v_call: TRBV12-1
cdr3_aa: CASSFREREPSYNEQFF

j_call: TRBJ1-3
v_call: TRBV27
cdr3_aa: CARFLRGTSGNTIYF

j_call: TRBJ1-2
v_call: TRBV5-1
cdr3_aa: CASSLALQRQSTNYGYTF

j_call: TRBJ1-5
v_call: TRBV6-5
cdr3_aa: CASMVRGNQPQHF

j_call: TRBJ2-1
v_call: TRBV3-1/TRBV3-2
cdr3_aa: CASSQDGLLEFF

j_call: TRBJ1-5
v_call: TRBV28
cdr3_aa: CASSSLRDRGPRSQPQHF

j_call: TRBJ1-5
v_call: TRBV19
cdr3_aa: CASSIARDQPQHF

j_call: TRBJ1-2
v_call: TRBV28
cdr3_aa: CASSLHGNYGYTF

j_call: TRBJ1-4
v_call: TRBV2
cdr3_aa: CASSDGTGEGLEKLFF

j_call: TRBJ1-1
v_call: TRBV27
cdr3_aa: CASSLATGGKNTEAFF

j_call: TRBJ1-5
v_call: TRBV28
cdr3_aa: CASTPGGEGHNQPQHF

j_call: TRBJ2-5
v_call: TRBV27
cdr3_aa: CASSLSGPSGQRETQYF

j_call: TRBJ2-1
v_call: TRBV7-9
cdr3_aa: CASSSHPGGLAGDEQFF

j_call: TRBJ1-1
v_call: TRBV7-9
cdr3_aa: CASSSMNTEAFF

j_call: TRBJ1-2
v_call: TRBV7-2
cdr3_aa: CASSLGQVTNYGYTF

j_call: TRBJ1-1
v_call: TRBV18
cdr3_aa: CASSPLRGRDTEAFF

j_call: TRBJ2-5
v_call: TRBV18
cdr3_aa: CASSARALTSGTPGETQYF

j_call: TRBJ1-1
v_call: TRBV6-2/TRBV6-3
cdr3_aa: CASSQGVVTEAFF

j_call: TRBJ2-2
v_call: TRBV6-5
cdr3_aa: CASSLSAAFPGELFF

j_call: TRBJ1-1
v_call: TRBV3-1/TRBV3-2
cdr3_aa: CASSPAARGTEAFF

j_call: TRBJ1-1
v_call: TRBV4-1
cdr3_aa: CASSQDRGHDTEAFF

j_call: TRBJ2-1
v_call: TRBV11-2
cdr3_aa: CASSLRASGGNEQFF

j_call: TRBJ2-1
v_call: TRBV5-1
cdr3_aa: CASSLEPQAGWGNEQFF

j_call: TRBJ2-1
v_call: TRBV11-2
cdr3_aa: CASSLSVLAARLGEQFF

j_call: TRBJ2-7
v_call: TRBV24-1
cdr3_aa: CATSDPRRVHEQYF

j_call: TRBJ2-5
v_call: TRBV5-1
cdr3_aa: CASSTAPATSGETQYF

j_call: TRBJ1-6
v_call: TRBV10-1
cdr3_aa: CASSDGQYNSPLHF

j_call: TRBJ2-1
v_call: TRBV6-5
cdr3_aa: CASTPSGRANEQFF

j_call: TRBJ2-7
v_call: TRBV19
cdr3_aa: CASSSGLAGVFEQYF

j_call: TRBJ2-2
v_call: TRBV6-1
cdr3_aa: CASSEMFRGLNTGELFF

j_call: TRBJ2-2
v_call: TRBV2
cdr3_aa: CASREGPGELFF

j_call: TRBJ2-7
v_call: TRBV6-6
cdr3_aa: CASSAQGYEQYF

j_call: TRBJ1-2
v_call: TRBV5-1
cdr3_aa: CASSSGQGGPYGYTF

j_call: TRBJ2-5
v_call: TRBV18
cdr3_aa: CASSPGAETQYF

j_call: TRBJ2-7
v_call: TRBV5-4
cdr3_aa: CASSTGTGGLYEQYF

j_call: TRBJ1-3
v_call: TRBV7-8
cdr3_aa: CASSLGTVHSGNTIYF

j_call: TRBJ2-6
v_call: TRBV9
cdr3_aa: CASSVAGFGSGANVLTF

j_call: TRBJ2-1
v_call: TRBV7-9
cdr3_aa: CASSLAGLSNEQFF

j_call: TRBJ1-2
v_call: TRBV2
cdr3_aa: CAIPVDYGYTF

j_call: TRBJ2-1
v_call: TRBV5-1
cdr3_aa: CASSPTSGTYNEQFF

j_call: TRBJ2-1
v_call: TRBV24-1
cdr3_aa: CATSGYRVMNNEQFF

j_call: TRBJ1-1
v_call: TRBV7-9
cdr3_aa: CASSPQRGAEAFF

j_call: TRBJ2-5
v_call: TRBV18
cdr3_aa: CASSPLAGPETQYF

j_call: TRBJ2-5
v_call: TRBV19
cdr3_aa: CASSEGLAGVETQYF

j_call: TRBJ2-2
v_call: TRBV3-1/TRBV3-2
cdr3_aa: CASSQPGLASSGELFF

j_call: TRBJ1-4
v_call: TRBV2
cdr3_aa: CASERQVRGNEKLFF

j_call: TRBJ2-2
v_call: TRBV2
cdr3_aa: CASRAIGEAGELFF

j_call: TRBJ2-3
v_call: TRBV7-2
cdr3_aa: CASSPDRASTDTQYF

j_call: TRBJ2-1
v_call: TRBV5-1
cdr3_aa: CASSASGSFNEQFF

j_call: TRBJ2-1
v_call: TRBV3-1/TRBV3-2
cdr3_aa: CASSQDTGTLNYNEQFF

j_call: TRBJ1-1
v_call: TRBV6-5
cdr3_aa: CASSSVGGEAFF

j_call: TRBJ2-5
v_call: TRBV6-5
cdr3_aa: CASSLRQQETQYF

j_call: TRBJ2-3
v_call: TRBV11-2
cdr3_aa: CASSLQQVTDTQYF

j_call: TRBJ2-5
v_call: TRBV6-4
cdr3_aa: CASSITGTSGTETQYF